The TCR beta chain under discussion was sequenced for a study of T cells after yellow fever vaccination. Study as a whole: Any fraction with a low cell number was prepared using SMART-Seq v4 Ultra Low Input.

Trimming removed 6 bases from V and 1 base from J, with 20 bases in between. The CDR3 spans 17 residues. Making TCR cDNA involved 5'RACE template switching, which added UMIs and a universal primer site. TCRdb re-derived calls from the 5' RACE reads in MiXCR, one entry per CDR3 protein. The sample shows about 130,000 distinct CDR3 sequences, 6% to 8% of them seen only once. The study, taken as a whole, reports: Repertoires sorted by FACS could include abundant clonotypes that are contaminants from the bulk population. Some clonotypes, a small share, were shared between CD4 and CD8 compartments.

This clonotype was seen many times. Its antigen is not identified. The chain joins TRBV12-3 or TRBV12-4 to TRBJ2-3; D might be TRBD1 or TRBD2, each matching 5 bases. The sample in question was CD4+ T cells sorted from PBMCs, obtained 10 to 11 days after the first yellow fever vaccination. The TCR sequence derives from a man between 18 and 35 years old who received the YFV17D yellow fever vaccine. The DNA for the CDR3 is TGTGCCAGCAGACGTATATTGGGGGAGAGTGGCACAGATACGCAGTATTTT. Protein sequence: CASRRILGESGTDTQYF.